Listed here is a single T cell receptor (beta chain). The sample is drawn from a study of blood T cell repertoires in COVID-19. Study as a whole: Some COVID-19 samples were acute and others convalescent; all came from the United States, Italy and Spain.

The Seattle patients joined while their infection was active and were tracked longitudinally afterward. The CDR3 loop spans 16 amino acids. The V gene end was trimmed by 4 bases and the J gene end by 6 bases; junction bases not matched to a gene: 11. Germline V gene lookup returns CDR1 SGDLS and CDR2 YYNGEE. Original analysis: Researchers report that nucleated cell counts were estimated from reference gene primer amplification. The data were produced by immunoSEQ multiplex PCR, yet TCRdb's version contains in-frame clones alone and is incomplete. V, J and clone size were drawn from that table, and D and trimming were deduced from the DNA. This table holds about 360,000 clones, 80% to 90% found once.

This chain links TRBV9 with TRBJ2-2; 8 positions agree with TRBD1. Sequenced material: peripheral blood. This TCR was recovered from a woman between 55 and 75 years old with COVID-19, enrolled during active disease. CDR3 loop: CASSFRQGRKPGELFF. The CDR3 nucleotides are TGTGCCAGCAGCTTCCGACAGGGGCGAAAGCCCGGGGAGCTGTTTTTT.